This T cell receptor beta chain was profiled in a study of T-cell reconstitution after alpha-beta-depleted transplantation in children. Unique molecular identifiers were incorporated into the prepared TCRbeta library. Each CDR3 protein gets one entry after TCRdb re-called the PCR reads with MiXCR. The data show 450,000 to 600,000 distinct CDR3 sequences, about 16% seen once. With 0 bases removed from V and 3 bases from J, the gap between germline ends came to 9 bases. The CDR3 is 14 residues long. The germline V gene has CDR1 SGHRS and CDR2 YFSETQ. This clonotype showed up just a few times. The V call is TRBV5-1, the J call TRBJ1-2; unclear D gene. The sequence came from a human donor who donated a stem cell graft to a child with acute lymphoblastic leukemia. The source was PBMCs from the stem cell graft donor, collected from the stem cell graft. The CDR3 spells CASSLAPDDYGYTF. CDR3 nucleotide sequence: TGCGCCAGCAGCTTGGCTCCGGATGACTATGGCTACACCTTC.